This record looks at one TCR beta chain sequence and its context. This specimen belongs to a study of cytomegalovirus exposure and HLA in healthy donors. The CDR3 has 14 amino acids. The V and J ends lost 4 bases and 4 bases, in that order; junction bases with no gene match: 6. Germline V gene sequence: CDR1 PRHDT, CDR2 FYEKMQ (reference sequence). Each donor's status was that of a healthy bone marrow donor. With 60 Vbeta and 13 Jbeta primers, the PCR was carried out. The method was immunoSEQ multiplex PCR; TCRdb's version includes in-frame clones alone and lacks a portion of them. The sample shows some 150,000 clones, more than 80% of them seen only once.

This sequence was found in a woman aged 25 to 45 in good health and CMV-seropositive. V and J are TRBV13 and TRBJ2-5, with TRBD1 matching over 7 bases. Sequenced input: PBMCs. Here the CDR3 reads CASSSDRVGETQYF. For the CDR3, the DNA is TGTGCCAGCAGCTCCGACAGGGTAGGAGAGACCCAGTACTTC.